The 9 T cell receptor beta chains listed next were all sequenced from one sample in a study of identical twins. One entry per CDR3 protein results from TCRdb running MiXCR on the 5' RACE reads. In the table there are roughly 690,000 distinct CDR3 sequences, around 20% of which are singletons. These same records also appear under a second study, on T cells expressing NK-cell markers.

Sequenced input: PBMCs. All receptors derive from a woman aged 18-29 years in good health.

This clonotype was found a few times. The chain couples TRBV12-3 or TRBV12-4 to TRBJ1-1; 8 nucleotides line up with TRBD1. Trimming took 6 bases from V and 1 from J; bases not matched to a gene: 7. This CDR3 comprises 15 residues. The CDR3 DNA is TGTGCCAGCAGGTTTCGCCAGGGGGCGAACACTGAAGCTTTCTTT. It translates to CASRFRQGANTEAFF.

This chain connects TRBV18 to TRBJ2-6; no clear D gene. Germline lookup yields CDR1 KGHSH and CDR2 LQKENI. The CDR3 spans 16 residues. Between the trimmed V and J ends, which lost 4 bases and 0 bases, there was a span of 10 bases. In nucleotides, the CDR3 is TGTGCCAGCTCACTTGAACTAATCTCTGGGGCCAACGTCCTGACTTTC. It yields the protein CASSLELISGANVLTF.

The chain uses TRBV4-2 and TRBJ2-7, with 7 bases that match TRBD1. The J segment lost 5 bases and the V segment lost 0 bases, leaving 16 bases of the junction unmatched. The germline gives CDR1 LGHNA, CDR2 YNFKEQ. The CDR3 totals 18 residues. The CDR3 protein is CASSQDQMNRDSWDEQYF. DNA of the CDR3: TGTGCCAGCAGCCAAGATCAAATGAACCGGGACAGCTGGGACGAGCAGTACTTC.

This clonotype was seen a few times. The chain couples TRBV4-1 to TRBJ2-1; a weak D match, TRBD2 (6 bases). V lost 4 bases and J lost 15, with 13 bases in between. This CDR3 has 11 residues. The germline V gene has CDR1 MGHRA and CDR2 YSYEKL. The CDR3 region is CASSPGVLVFF. CDR3 bases: TGCGCCAGCAGCCCGGGAGTTCTGGTGTTCTTC.

The V gene is TRBV7-9, the J gene TRBJ2-7; TRBD2 aligns across 9 bases. J lost 0 bases, V lost 5 bases, and 8 bases had no gene match. Germline lookup yields CDR1 SEHNR and CDR2 FQNEAQ (reference sequence). The CDR3 is made up of 16 amino acids. The CDR3 region is CASSDRLAASSYEQYF. In DNA, the CDR3 is TGTGCCAGCAGCGACCGACTAGCGGCGAGCTCCTACGAGCAGTACTTC.

V usage is TRBV21-1 and J usage is TRBJ2-1; the DNA was not compared with TRBD1, the D call given in the table. TRBV21-1 is assigned pseudogene status. The CDR3 length is 18 residues. The CDR3 DNA reads as TGTGCCAGCAGGGGACAGGGGGCGCTTGTAGAGACCTACAATGAGCAGTTCTTC. This encodes CASRGQGALVETYNEQFF.

This clonotype was recorded a few times. The genes are TRBV20-1 and TRBJ2-3; possible D gene TRBD1, 5 bases. V gave up 3 bases and J gave up 2 bases, with 12 bases separating them. The length of the CDR3 is 14 residues. Per germline, CDR1 DFQATT and CDR2 SNEGSKA (reference sequence). DNA for the CDR3: TGCAGTGCTAGCACGAGCAGGGTCACAGATACGCAGTATTTT. Translated: CSASTSRVTDTQYF.

This clonotype was picked up a small number of times. V gene TRBV5-1 combines with J gene TRBJ2-1; 15 bases fit TRBD2. The CDR3 covers 15 residues. Germline V gene sequence: CDR1 SGHRS, CDR2 YFSETQ. Germline trimming cut 4 bases from V and 10 bases from J; bases unmatched to any gene: 6. The CDR3 coding sequence is TGCGCCAGCAGCCAAGGACTAGCGGGAGGGGGAGAGCAGTTCTTC. This encodes CASSQGLAGGGEQFF.

This clonotype was observed a few times. The chain carries TRBV20-1 and TRBJ1-2; TRBD1 matches at 11 bases. Trimming at V came to 2 bases and at J to 3 bases, leaving 8 bases not matched to a gene. The CDR3 loop spans 16 amino acids. The germline V gene encodes CDR1 DFQATT and CDR2 SNEGSKA (reference sequence). The DNA of the CDR3 is TGCAGTGCTAGATCCCCCGGGACAGGGGGAGACTATGGCTACACCTTC. Amino acids: CSARSPGTGGDYGYTF.